This record concerns one TCR beta chain sequence. Its target is not known. The CDR3 totals 15 residues. Looked up from germline, CDR1 is SGHDT and CDR2 is YYEEEE. The V end lost 1 base, the J end lost 7 bases, and 15 bases lay between the germline ends. Primers included in the PCR were 60 Vbeta and 13 Jbeta primers. Clones were sequenced by immunoSEQ multiplex PCR, and TCRdb holds only the in-frame ones, with some missing. This table has around 150,000 clones, less than 85% appearing once. This sample stems from a study of cytomegalovirus exposure and HLA in healthy donors. Study-wide results and caveats: Excluded: some indistinguishable V segments such as TRBV6-2 and TRBV6-3. While the bulk of TCR sequences proved rare, some public TCRs turned up in many donors. When a later analysis was performed, an Asian-associated ancestry cluster reportedly had fewer N-insertions than the roughly 700-donor mean.

Material: PBMCs. The clonotype originates from a man aged 50 or older in good health and CMV-seropositive. The chain recombines TRBV5-6 with TRBJ2-1, with TRBD1 as a possible D gene (6 bases). The CDR3 nucleotides are TGTGCCAGCAGCTTGAACACACAGGGTGGGAATGAGCAGTTCTTC. As protein: CASSLNTQGGNEQFF.